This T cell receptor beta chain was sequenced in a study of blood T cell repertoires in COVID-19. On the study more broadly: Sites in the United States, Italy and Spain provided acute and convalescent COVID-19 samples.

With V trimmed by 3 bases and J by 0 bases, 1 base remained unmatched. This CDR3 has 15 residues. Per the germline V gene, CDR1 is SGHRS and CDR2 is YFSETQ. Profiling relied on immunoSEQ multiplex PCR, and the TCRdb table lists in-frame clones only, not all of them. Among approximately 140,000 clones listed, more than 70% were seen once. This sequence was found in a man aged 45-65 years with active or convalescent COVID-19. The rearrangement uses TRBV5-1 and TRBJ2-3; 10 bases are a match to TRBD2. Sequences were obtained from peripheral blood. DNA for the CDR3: TGCGCCAGCAGCTCTAGCGGGAGAAGCACAGATACGCAGTATTTT. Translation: CASSSSGRSTDTQYF.